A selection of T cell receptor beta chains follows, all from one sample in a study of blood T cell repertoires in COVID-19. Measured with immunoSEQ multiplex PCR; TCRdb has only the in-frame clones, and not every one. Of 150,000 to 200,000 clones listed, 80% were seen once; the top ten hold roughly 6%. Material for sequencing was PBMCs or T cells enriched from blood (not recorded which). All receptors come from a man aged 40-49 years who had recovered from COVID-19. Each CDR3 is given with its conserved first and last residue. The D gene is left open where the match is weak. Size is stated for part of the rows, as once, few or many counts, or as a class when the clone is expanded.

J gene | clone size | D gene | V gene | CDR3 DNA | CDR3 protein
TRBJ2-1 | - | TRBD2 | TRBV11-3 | TGTGCCAGCAGCCGGGACTACGGCTCCTACAATGAGCAGTTCTTC | CASSRDYGSYNEQFF
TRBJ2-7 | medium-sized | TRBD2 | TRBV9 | TGTGCCAGCAGCGTAGGCCTCGGGACTAGCAGCTACGAGCAGTACTTC | CASSVGLGTSSYEQYF
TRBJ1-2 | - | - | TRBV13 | TGTGCCAGCAGCTCTACGGGGAGCGTGAACAGGGCGGACTATGGCTACACCTTC | CASSSTGSVNRADYGYTF
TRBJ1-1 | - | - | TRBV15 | TGTGCCACCAGCCGAAAAAGTTGGGGGGACACTGAAGCTTTCTTT | CATSRKSWGDTEAFF
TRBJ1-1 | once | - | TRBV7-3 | TGTGCCAGCAGCTTGGGCCCAAGCACTGAAGCTTTCTTT | CASSLGPSTEAFF
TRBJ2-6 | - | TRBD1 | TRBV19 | TGTGCCAGTAGTCGACAGGGGGCCCCCTCTGGGGCCAACGTCCTGACTTTC | CASSRQGAPSGANVLTF
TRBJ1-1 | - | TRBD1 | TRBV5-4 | TGTGCCAGCAGCCGGGACAGGAACACTGAAGCTTTCTTT | CASSRDRNTEAFF
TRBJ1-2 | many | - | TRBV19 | TGTGCCAGTAGGGACAGCACCCTGGGCTATGGCTACACCTTC | CASRDSTLGYGYTF
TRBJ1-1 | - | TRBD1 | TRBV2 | TGTGCCAGCAGTCCCCAAGCCGGACAGGGGGCTGCTTTGAACACTGAAGCTTTCTTT | CASSPQAGQGAALNTEAFF
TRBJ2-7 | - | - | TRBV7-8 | TGTGCCAGCAGCTTGGAGTACGAGCAGTACTTC | CASSLEYEQYF
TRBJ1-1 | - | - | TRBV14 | TGTGCCAGCAGCCAAGCAGGGGCGCTGGGGACTGAAGCTTTCTTT | CASSQAGALGTEAFF
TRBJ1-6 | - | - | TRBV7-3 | TGTGCCAGCAGCTTCGGGGGTTCCTCGAGCCTCCACTTT | CASSFGGSSSLHF
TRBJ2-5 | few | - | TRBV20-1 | TGCAGTGCTAGAGATCGAGAGACCCAGTACTTC | CSARDRETQYF
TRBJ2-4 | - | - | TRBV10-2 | TGCGCCAGCAAGGGGGGGGTGGAAAACATTCAGTACTTC | CASKGGVENIQYF
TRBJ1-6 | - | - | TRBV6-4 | TGTGCCAGCAGTGCGGGGGTAAGCTCCTATAATTCACCCCTCCACTTT | CASSAGVSSYNSPLHF
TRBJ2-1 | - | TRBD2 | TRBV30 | TGTGCCTGGAGTTTACTAGCGGGGACTGAGCAGTTCTTC | CAWSLLAGTEQFF
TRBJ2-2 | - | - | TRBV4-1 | TGCGCCAGCAGCCAAGTTTCAAGCTCGACCGGGGAGCTGTTTTTT | CASSQVSSSTGELFF
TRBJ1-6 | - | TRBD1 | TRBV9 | TGTGCCAGCAGCGCCAGGGGGCTTAATTCACCCCTCCACTTT | CASSARGLNSPLHF
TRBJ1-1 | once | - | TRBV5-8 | TGTGCCAGCAGCTTGGTCGCCGGGAACACTGAAGCTTTCTTT | CASSLVAGNTEAFF
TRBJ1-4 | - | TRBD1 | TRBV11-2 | TGTGCCAGCAGCTTACGTGGGACAGATGAAAAACTGTTTTTT | CASSLRGTDEKLFF
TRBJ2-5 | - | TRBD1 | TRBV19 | TGTGCCAGCCGAGAGACAGGGCCATCGCAAGAGACCCAGTACTTC | CASRETGPSQETQYF
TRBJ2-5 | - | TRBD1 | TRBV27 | TGTGCCAGCAGTTTAGCCCCGGGACAGTTACAAGAGACCCAGTACTTC | CASSLAPGQLQETQYF
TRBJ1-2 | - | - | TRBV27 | TGTGCCAGCAGTTTATCATCAGGGTACTATGGCTACACCTTC | CASSLSSGYYGYTF
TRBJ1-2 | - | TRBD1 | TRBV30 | TGTGCCTGGAGTCAAGGCCGGGACAGGGCCCTTGGCTACACCTTC | CAWSQGRDRALGYTF
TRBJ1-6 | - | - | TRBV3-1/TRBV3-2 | TGTGCCAGCAGCCCGCGGGAGAATTCACCCCTCCACTTT | CASSPRENSPLHF
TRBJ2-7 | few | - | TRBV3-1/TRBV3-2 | TGTGCCAGCAGCCAAGTAAGCCCCGGGGAGGTCAGCTTC | CASSQVSPGEVSF
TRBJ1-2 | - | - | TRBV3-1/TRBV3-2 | TGTGCCAGCAGCCACGCGCAGGGGAAGGGTGGCTACACCTTC | CASSHAQGKGGYTF
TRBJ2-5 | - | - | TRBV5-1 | TGCGCCAGCAGCTTGGGGTCGGGTCGCGAGACCCAGTACTTC | CASSLGSGRETQYF
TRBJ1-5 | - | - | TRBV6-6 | TGTGCCAGCAGCCCCTCACGCCGGGGGGCCGATCAGCCCCAGCATTTT | CASSPSRRGADQPQHF
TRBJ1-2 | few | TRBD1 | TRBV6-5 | TGTGCCAGCAGTAGACAGGGCTATGGCTACACCTTC | CASSRQGYGYTF
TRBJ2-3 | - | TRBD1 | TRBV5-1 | TGCGCCAGTTCGACAGGGCAGGGGGCAATAGATACGCAGTATTTT | CASSTGQGAIDTQYF
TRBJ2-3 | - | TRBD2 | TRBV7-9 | TGTGCCAGCAGCTTAGTAGAGACTAGCGGGGGGGCAGATACGCAGTATTTT | CASSLVETSGGADTQYF
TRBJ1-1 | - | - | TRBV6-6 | TGTGCCAGCAGTAGGAACAGGGAAACTGAAGCTTTCTTT | CASSRNRETEAFF
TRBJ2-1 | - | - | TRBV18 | TGTGCCAGCTCACCCGGGAAGCGATCCTACAATGAGCAGTTCTTC | CASSPGKRSYNEQFF
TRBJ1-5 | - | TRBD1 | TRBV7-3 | TGTGCCAGCAGCATGCAGGGGGTTGTGAGCAATCAGCCCCAGCATTTT | CASSMQGVVSNQPQHF
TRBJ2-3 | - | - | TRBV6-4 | TGTGCCAGCAGCATCCACAGGGAAAATACGCAGTATTTT | CASSIHRENTQYF